These T cell receptor beta chains were read from a single sample in a study of human T cells and chemical hapten exposure. TCRdb itself ran the RACE reads through MiXCR, one entry per CDR3 protein. The sample shows around 110,000 distinct CDR3 sequences, 12% of them seen only once. The source was whole blood, collected in connection with sensitization to the hapten diphenylcyclopropenone (DPC). The receptors were sampled from a woman in her forties or fifties with alopecia areata. Some clones in this sample may be carry-over from other donors' samples. CDR3s include the opening cysteine and the closing phenylalanine or tryptophan.

J gene	V gene	CDR3 protein
TRBJ2-1	TRBV20-1	CSARGKSGRAPLDEQFF
TRBJ2-1	TRBV12-5	CASGLDSFNEQFF
TRBJ1-6	TRBV18	CASSPPETGNSPLHF
TRBJ2-7	TRBV6-5	CASRSAGADNAYEQYF
TRBJ1-1	TRBV5-1	CASSTDTHTEAFF
TRBJ1-1	TRBV27	CASRREARGEAFF
TRBJ2-3	TRBV7-2	CASSLRLAGGPGDTQYF
TRBJ2-7	TRBV6-2/TRBV6-3	CASSSSGPTNPQYF
TRBJ1-2	TRBV4-1	CASSQGPQARSNGYTF
TRBJ2-3	TRBV6-6	CASSSIDTQYF
TRBJ1-6	TRBV20-1	CSARRLDERGLKNSPLHF
TRBJ2-3	TRBV6-2/TRBV6-3	CASSLGLGTDTQYF
TRBJ1-1	TRBV5-1	CASSLGTGLEAFF
TRBJ2-7	TRBV12-3/TRBV12-4	CASSLAPGTGSNEQYF
TRBJ1-1	TRBV6-5	CASSPGSLRTEAFF
TRBJ1-5	TRBV19	CASSGTGVQPQHF
TRBJ1-1	TRBV28	CASILGLVRDSDTEAFF
TRBJ2-5	TRBV7-8	CASSLGNPGRLETQYF
TRBJ2-2	TRBV29-1	CSVAPVLAGELFF
TRBJ2-5	TRBV7-2	CASSRTSEETQYF
TRBJ1-2	TRBV3-1	CASSQDRTSQPYGYTF
TRBJ2-7	TRBV4-1	CASSQGTAQDYEQYF
TRBJ2-2	TRBV6-4	CASSRRRENTGELFF
TRBJ2-2	TRBV29-1	CSATRTGGELFF
TRBJ1-5	TRBV6-1	CASSEYGNNQPQHF
TRBJ1-2	TRBV4-3	CASSQAWAGVNYGYTF
TRBJ2-3	TRBV5-1	CASSTVVGDTQYF
TRBJ1-2	TRBV28	CASFQGPGYTF
TRBJ2-3	TRBV5-1	CASSFGLGGLASDTQYF
TRBJ1-2	TRBV20-1	CSARAARGLTNYGYTF
TRBJ1-6	TRBV18	CASSPDGASPLHF
TRBJ1-1	TRBV5-5	CASSLADMNTEAFF
TRBJ2-2	TRBV9	CASSQRDSRLGELFF
TRBJ2-5	TRBV28	CASSRGGTGKETQYF
TRBJ2-3	TRBV28	CASAQGIQYF
TRBJ2-2	TRBV12-3/TRBV12-4	CASSLWGSGELFF
TRBJ1-1	TRBV18	CASSPWGGSNTEAFF
TRBJ2-7	TRBV13	CASSLAGTDYEQYF
TRBJ1-3	TRBV7-9	CASSLEVAMGSGNTIYF
TRBJ1-5	TRBV11-2	CASSTLPRNQPQHF
TRBJ1-3	TRBV6-5	CASSLWPGNTIYF
TRBJ2-1	TRBV7-9	CASSLKRESYNEQFF
TRBJ1-2	TRBV20-1	CSASQGRDYGYTF
TRBJ2-2	TRBV7-6	CASSVFVSGQPFVAGELFF
TRBJ1-1	TRBV3-1	CASSQEYGGSDEAFF
TRBJ1-2	TRBV24-1	CATSAQDRVHGYTF
TRBJ2-7	TRBV6-2/TRBV6-3	CASSYTASGSYEQYF
TRBJ1-1	TRBV20-1	CSANGMNTEAFF
TRBJ1-5	TRBV28	CASIRRGRGIQPQHF
TRBJ2-6	TRBV7-9	CASRTTGSSGANVLTF
TRBJ1-2	TRBV4-2	CASSQDRGEVWGYTF
TRBJ2-1	TRBV29-1	CSVEGQINEQFF
TRBJ2-7	TRBV18	CASSPGEGTEQYF
TRBJ1-2	TRBV5-1	CASTGQGAYGYTF
TRBJ1-4	TRBV3-1	CASSQARGGKLFF
TRBJ2-3	TRBV7-6	CASSLEGLAGGPDTQYF
TRBJ1-2	TRBV18	CASSPPGRSTNYGYTF
TRBJ2-1	TRBV7-6	CASSLVAASYNEQFF
TRBJ1-2	TRBV12-3/TRBV12-4	CASSLEGAGGYTF